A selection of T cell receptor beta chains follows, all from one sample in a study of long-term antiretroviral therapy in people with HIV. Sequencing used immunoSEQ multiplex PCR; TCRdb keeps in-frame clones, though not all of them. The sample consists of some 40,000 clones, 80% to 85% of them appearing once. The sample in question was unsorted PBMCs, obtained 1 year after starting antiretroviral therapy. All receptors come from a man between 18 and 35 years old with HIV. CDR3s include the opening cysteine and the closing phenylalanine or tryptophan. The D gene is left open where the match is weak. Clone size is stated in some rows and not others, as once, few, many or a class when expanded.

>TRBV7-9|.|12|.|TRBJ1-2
CASSPGASGYTF
TGTGCCAGCAGTCCAGGGGCAAGTGGCTACACCTTC
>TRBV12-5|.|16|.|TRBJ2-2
CASGLPWGGATGELFF
TGTGCTAGTGGTTTGCCCTGGGGGGGGGCCACCGGGGAGCTGTTTTTT
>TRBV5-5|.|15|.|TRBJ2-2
CASSARGVWTGELFF
TGTGCCAGCAGCGCCAGGGGAGTGTGGACCGGGGAGCTGTTTTTT
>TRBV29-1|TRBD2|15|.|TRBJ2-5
CSVGTFAGLAGTQYF
TGCAGCGTTGGTACCTTCGCCGGACTAGCTGGGACCCAGTACTTC
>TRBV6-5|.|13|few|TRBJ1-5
CASSFSGNQPQHF
TGTGCCAGCAGCTTCTCGGGAAATCAGCCCCAGCATTTT
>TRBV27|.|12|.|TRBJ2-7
CASSFGSKEQYF
TGTGCCAGCAGTTTTGGGAGTAAGGAGCAGTACTTC
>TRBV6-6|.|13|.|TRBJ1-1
CASNHGMNTEAFF
TGTGCCAGCAACCACGGCATGAACACTGAAGCTTTCTTT
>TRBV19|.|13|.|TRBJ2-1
CASSIRGYNEQFF
TGTGCCAGTAGTATACGTGGTTACAATGAGCAGTTCTTC
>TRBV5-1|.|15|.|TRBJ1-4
CASSRRDGKNEKLFF
TGCGCCAGCAGCAGGAGGGACGGAAAAAATGAAAAACTGTTTTTT
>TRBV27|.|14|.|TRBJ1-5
CASSLHVSNRPQHF
TGTGCCAGCAGTCTTCACGTTAGCAATCGGCCCCAGCATTTT
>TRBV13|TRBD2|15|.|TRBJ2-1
CASSGSGTRYNEQFF
TGTGCCAGCAGCGGATCCGGGACTAGGTACAATGAGCAGTTCTTC
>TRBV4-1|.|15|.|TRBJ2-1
CASSQGVELHNEQFF
TGCGCCAGCAGCCAAGGGGTGGAACTACACAATGAGCAGTTCTTC
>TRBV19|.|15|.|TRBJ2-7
CASSIRQGLSYEQYF
TGTGCCAGTAGTATCAGGCAAGGCCTATCCTACGAGCAGTACTTC
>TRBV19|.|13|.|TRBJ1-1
CASSIYLNTEAFF
TGTGCCAGTAGTATCTACCTGAACACTGAAGCTTTCTTT
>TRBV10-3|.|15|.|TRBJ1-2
CAISESGEGNYGYTF
TGTGCCATCAGTGAGTCAGGGGAGGGGAACTATGGCTACACCTTC
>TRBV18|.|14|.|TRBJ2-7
CASSPIRTPYEQYF
TGTGCCAGCTCACCTATCCGGACCCCCTACGAGCAGTACTTC
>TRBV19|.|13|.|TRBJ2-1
CASSPTEGNEQFF
TGTGCCAGTAGTCCGACAGAGGGCAATGAGCAGTTCTTC
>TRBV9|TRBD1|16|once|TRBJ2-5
CASSVATGDRLETQYF
TGTGCCAGCAGCGTAGCTACGGGGGACAGGCTGGAGACCCAGTACTTC
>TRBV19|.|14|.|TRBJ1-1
CASSIGQLNTEAFF
TGTGCCAGTAGTATAGGGCAGCTGAACACTGAAGCTTTCTTT
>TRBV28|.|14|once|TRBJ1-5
CASTLGLFNQPQHF
TGTGCCAGCACCTTGGGGCTTTTCAATCAGCCCCAGCATTTT
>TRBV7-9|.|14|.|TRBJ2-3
CASSAGLSTDTQYF
TGTGCCAGCAGCGCGGGACTCAGCACAGATACGCAGTATTTT
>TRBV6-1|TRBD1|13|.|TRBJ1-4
CASTRTGNEKLFF
TGTGCCAGCACTAGGACAGGGAATGAAAAACTGTTTTTT
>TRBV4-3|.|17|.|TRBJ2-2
CASSQDAKGGGTGELFF
TGCGCCAGCAGCCAAGATGCGAAGGGAGGGGGCACCGGGGAGCTGTTTTTT
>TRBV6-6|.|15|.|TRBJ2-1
CASNQYRASQDEQFF
TGTGCCAGCAATCAGTATCGTGCTAGCCAGGATGAGCAGTTCTTC
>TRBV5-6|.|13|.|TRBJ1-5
CASSLHRNQPQHF
TGTGCCAGCAGCTTGCACCGCAATCAGCCCCAGCATTTT
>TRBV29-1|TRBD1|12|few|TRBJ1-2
CSAMTGRYGYTF
TGCAGCGCTATGACAGGGCGGTATGGCTACACCTTC
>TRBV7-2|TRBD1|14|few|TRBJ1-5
CASSLRQGDQPQHF
TGTGCCAGCAGTCTCAGACAGGGAGATCAGCCCCAGCATTTT
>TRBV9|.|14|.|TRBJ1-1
CASSVVRSDTEAFF
TGTGCCAGCAGCGTAGTAAGGTCGGACACTGAAGCTTTCTTT
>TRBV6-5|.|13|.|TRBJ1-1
CASNFGENTEAFF
TGTGCCAGCAACTTTGGGGAGAACACTGAAGCTTTCTTT
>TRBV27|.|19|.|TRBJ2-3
CASSLRQGAAGGRSDTQYF
TGTGCCAGCAGTTTAAGGCAGGGGGCGGCGGGAGGACGTTCAGATACGCAGTATTTT
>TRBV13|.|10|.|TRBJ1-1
CASSDTEAFF
TGTGCCAGCAGCGACACTGAAGCTTTCTTT
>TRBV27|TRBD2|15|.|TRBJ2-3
CASSPTSGRSDTQYF
TGTGCCAGCAGTCCAACTAGCGGGAGATCAGATACGCAGTATTTT
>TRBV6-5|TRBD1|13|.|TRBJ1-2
CASSSGQGYGYTF
TGTGCCAGCAGTTCTGGACAGGGCTATGGCTACACCTTC
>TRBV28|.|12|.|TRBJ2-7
CASSPQGYEQYF
TGTGCCAGCAGTCCCCAGGGATACGAGCAGTACTTC
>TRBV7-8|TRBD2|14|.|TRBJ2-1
CASSVAGVGNEQFF
TGTGCCAGCAGCGTAGCGGGAGTGGGAAATGAGCAGTTCTTC
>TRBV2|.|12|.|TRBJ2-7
CASEREDYEQYF
TGTGCCAGCGAAAGGGAGGACTACGAGCAGTACTTC
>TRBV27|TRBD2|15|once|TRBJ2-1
CASGRTSGSNNEQFF
TGTGCCAGCGGAAGGACTAGCGGGAGTAACAATGAGCAGTTCTTC
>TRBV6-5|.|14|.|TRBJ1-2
CASSSLGGGNGYTF
TGTGCCAGCAGTTCGCTCGGGGGCGGAAATGGCTACACCTTC
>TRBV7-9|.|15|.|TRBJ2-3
CASSLGDTSTDTQYF
TGTGCCAGCAGCTTAGGAGACACTAGCACAGATACGCAGTATTTT
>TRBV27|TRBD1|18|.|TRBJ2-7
CASSPALPEATGGYEQYF
TGTGCCAGCAGTCCCGCTCTGCCTGAGGCTACAGGGGGCTACGAGCAGTACTTC
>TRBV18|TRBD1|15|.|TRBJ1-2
CASSLYRDRGYGYTF
TGTGCCAGCTCACTATACCGGGACAGGGGCTATGGCTACACCTTC
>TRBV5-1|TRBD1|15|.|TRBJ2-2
CASSLGDRVPGELFF
TGCGCCAGCAGCTTGGGGGACAGGGTCCCCGGGGAGCTGTTTTTT
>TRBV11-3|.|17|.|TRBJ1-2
CASSCPCCRLADYGYTF
TGTGCCAGCAGCTGCCCCTGTTGTAGGTTGGCGGACTATGGCTACACCTTC
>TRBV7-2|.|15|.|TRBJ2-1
CASSFPWAAYNEQFF
TGTGCCAGCAGCTTCCCATGGGCCGCCTACAATGAGCAGTTCTTC